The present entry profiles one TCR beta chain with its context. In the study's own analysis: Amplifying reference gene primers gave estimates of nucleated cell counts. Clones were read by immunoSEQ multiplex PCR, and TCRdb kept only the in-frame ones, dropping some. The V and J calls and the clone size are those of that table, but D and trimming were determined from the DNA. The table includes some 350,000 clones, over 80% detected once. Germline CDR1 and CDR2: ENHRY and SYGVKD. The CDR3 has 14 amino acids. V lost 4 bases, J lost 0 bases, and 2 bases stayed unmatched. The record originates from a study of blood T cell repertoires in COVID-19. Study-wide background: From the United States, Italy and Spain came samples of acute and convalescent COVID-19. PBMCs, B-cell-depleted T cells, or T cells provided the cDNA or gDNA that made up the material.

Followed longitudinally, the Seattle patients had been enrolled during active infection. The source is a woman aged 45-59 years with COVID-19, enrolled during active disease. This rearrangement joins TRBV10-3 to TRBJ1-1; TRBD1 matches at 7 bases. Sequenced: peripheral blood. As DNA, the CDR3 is TGTGCCATCAGTGGGGACAGTTTGAACACTGAAGCTTTCTTT. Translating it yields CAISGDSLNTEAFF.